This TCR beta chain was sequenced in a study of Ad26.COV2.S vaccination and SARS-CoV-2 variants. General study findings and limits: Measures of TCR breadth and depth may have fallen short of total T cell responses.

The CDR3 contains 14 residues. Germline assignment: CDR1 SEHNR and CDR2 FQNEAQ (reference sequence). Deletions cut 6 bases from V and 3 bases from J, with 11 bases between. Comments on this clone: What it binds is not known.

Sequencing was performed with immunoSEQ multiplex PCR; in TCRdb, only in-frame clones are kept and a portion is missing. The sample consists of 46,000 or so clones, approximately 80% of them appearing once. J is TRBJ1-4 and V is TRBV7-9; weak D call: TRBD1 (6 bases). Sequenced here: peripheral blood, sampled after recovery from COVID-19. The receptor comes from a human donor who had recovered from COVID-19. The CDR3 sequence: CASSFRGANEKLFF. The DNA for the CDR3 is TGTGCCAGCAGTTTCAGGGGAGCTAATGAAAAACTGTTTTTT. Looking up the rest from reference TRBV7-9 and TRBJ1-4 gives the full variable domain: DTGVSQNPRHKITKRGQNVTFRCDPISEHNRLYWYRQTLGQGPEFLTYFQNEAQLEKSRLLSDRFSAERPKGSFSTLEIQRTEQGDSAMYLCASSFRGANEKLFFGSGTQLSVL.